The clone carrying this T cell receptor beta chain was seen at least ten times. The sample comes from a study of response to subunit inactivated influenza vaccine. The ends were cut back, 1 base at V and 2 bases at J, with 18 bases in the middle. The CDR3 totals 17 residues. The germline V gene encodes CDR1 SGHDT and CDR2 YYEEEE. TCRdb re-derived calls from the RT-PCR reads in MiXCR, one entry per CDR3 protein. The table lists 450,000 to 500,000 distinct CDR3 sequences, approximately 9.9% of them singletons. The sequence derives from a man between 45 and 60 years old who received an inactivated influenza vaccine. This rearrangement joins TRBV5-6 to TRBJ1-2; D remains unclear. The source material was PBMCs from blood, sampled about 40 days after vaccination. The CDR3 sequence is CASSLFSPPRGNYGYTF. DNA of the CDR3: TGTGCCAGCAGCTTGTTCTCCCCTCCTCGAGGGAACTATGGCTACACCTTC.